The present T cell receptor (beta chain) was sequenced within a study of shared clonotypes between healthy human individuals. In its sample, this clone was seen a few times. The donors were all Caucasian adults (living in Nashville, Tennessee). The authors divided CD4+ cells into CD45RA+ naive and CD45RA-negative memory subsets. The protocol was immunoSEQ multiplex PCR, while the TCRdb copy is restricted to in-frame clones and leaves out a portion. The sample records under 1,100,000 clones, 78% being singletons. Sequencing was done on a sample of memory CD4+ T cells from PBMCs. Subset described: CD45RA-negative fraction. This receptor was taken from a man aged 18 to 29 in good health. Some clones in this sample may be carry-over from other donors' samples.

The CDR3 loop reads CASSLQTGEVEQYF. The CDR3 nucleotides are TGCGCCAGCAGCCTACAGACAGGGGAGGTCGAGCAGTACTTC. The chain combines TRBV5-1 with TRBJ2-7, with 8 bases matching TRBD1. This CDR3 region has 14 residues. With V trimmed by 4 bases and J by 6 bases, 9 bases remained unmatched. Germline V gene data show CDR1 as SGHRS and CDR2 as YFSETQ.